The 16 T cell receptor beta chains in this list originate from one sample, sequenced in a study of OX40 agonist ivuxolimab in advanced cancers. Clones were sequenced by immunoSEQ multiplex PCR, and TCRdb holds only the in-frame ones, with some missing. The top ten clones hold 3% to 4.5% of a sample with 55,000 to 65,000 clones, about 85% of them seen once. The sequencing used CD4+ or CD8+ T cells sorted from blood, collected in a trial of the OX40 agonist ivuxolimab. The receptors were sampled from an adult with an advanced solid tumor such as melanoma, head and neck, liver or kidney cancer.

The chain recombines TRBV19 with TRBJ1-5; D not certain. The V and J ends lost 5 bases and 2 bases respectively, with 10 bases between them. The CDR3 is 14 residues long. Per germline, CDR1 LNHDA and CDR2 SQIVND (reference sequence). The CDR3 DNA sequence: TGTGCCAGTAGTCCCCGGTGGGGCAATCAGCCCCAGCATTTT. This encodes CASSPRWGNQPQHF.

The chain carries TRBV28 and TRBJ2-4; the match to TRBD2 covers 9 bases. Trimming took 3 bases from V and 8 from J; bases not matched to a gene: 8. The CDR3 covers 15 residues. Germline V gene lookup returns CDR1 MDHEN and CDR2 SYDVKM. CDR3 DNA sequence: TGTGCCAGCAGTTTGGCGGGCGGGAGGGCCGACATTCAGTACTTC. It specifies CASSLAGGRADIQYF.

In its sample, this clone was seen a few times. The chain carries TRBV4-1 and TRBJ2-3; D is unresolved. V lost 2 bases and J 4 bases, leaving 16 bases between the germline ends. Germline CDR1 reads MGHRA; CDR2 reads YSYEKL. This CDR3 is built from 16 residues. CDR3 region: CASSQMNLGFPDTQYF. CDR3 in DNA: TGCGCCAGCAGCCAAATGAACCTCGGGTTTCCAGATACGCAGTATTTT.

The V call is TRBV7-3, the J call TRBJ2-5; 9 bases line up with TRBD2. The V segment lost 5 bases and the J segment 2 bases; nucleotides outside the gene matches: 6. The CDR3 has 15 amino acids. Germline CDR1 and CDR2: SGHTA and FQGTGA. CDR3 coding DNA: TGTGCCAGCAGCCTTACTAGCGGGTTTCAAGAGACCCAGTACTTC. This gives the protein CASSLTSGFQETQYF.

V is TRBV2 and J is TRBJ1-2; weak D call: TRBD1 (5 bases). Germline values: CDR1 SNHLY, CDR2 FYNNEI. The CDR3 is 11 amino acids. V dropped 8 bases and J dropped 5 bases, with 9 bases sitting between them. CDR3 sequence reads: CASWGGYGYTF. In DNA form, the CDR3 reads TGTGCCAGCTGGGGGGGGTATGGCTACACCTTC.

The chain joins TRBV7-2 to TRBJ1-3; unclear D gene. V was shortened by 1 base and J by 0 bases, with 13 bases between the two germline ends. The V gene's germline CDR1 is SGHTA and CDR2 FQGNSA. The CDR3 covers 17 residues. The CDR3 protein is CASSLESGLSSGNTIYF. The DNA of the CDR3 is TGTGCCAGCAGCTTAGAGTCCGGACTGAGCTCTGGAAACACCATATATTTT.

V and J are TRBV7-9 and TRBJ2-3; D is ambiguous. The CDR3 has 13 amino acids. CDR1 is SEHNR and CDR2 is FQNEAQ in the germline V gene (reference sequence). With 2 bases removed from V and 1 base from J, the gap between germline ends came to 4 bases. CDR3: CASSLWGTDTQYF. The CDR3 nucleotides read TGTGCCAGCAGCTTATGGGGCACAGATACGCAGTATTTT.

The V call is TRBV11-2, the J call TRBJ2-5; 10 nucleotides match TRBD1. Germline assignment: CDR1 SGHAT and CDR2 FQNNGV. The junction had 5 bases not matched to a gene; V was cut back by 4 bases and J by 3 bases. The CDR3 runs to 15 residues. CDR3 loop: CASSYGGTGEETQYF. As DNA, the CDR3 is TGTGCCAGCAGCTACGGGGGGACAGGGGAAGAGACCCAGTACTTC.

This clone has more than one count but fewer than ten. The chain employs TRBV7-3 and TRBJ2-1, with TRBD1 as a possible D gene (5 bases). This CDR3 region has 13 residues. Trimming pared 5 bases from V and 5 bases from J, leaving 10 bases between. CDR1 and CDR2 from the germline V gene are SGHTA and FQGTGA. DNA for the CDR3: TGTGCCAGCAGCCCCGACAGAGACAATGAGCAGTTCTTC. It yields the protein CASSPDRDNEQFF.

The CDR3 loop reads CAISESTSSGRGREQYF. In DNA, the CDR3 is TGTGCCATCAGTGAGTCGACATCTAGCGGGAGGGGGCGCGAGCAGTACTTC. The chain has TRBV10-3 and TRBJ2-7; 12 bases map to TRBD2. Germline V lookup: CDR1 ENHRY, CDR2 SYGVKD. The CDR3 has 17 residues. The V and J ends lost 0 bases and 6 bases, in that order; junction bases with no gene match: 9.

The chain employs TRBV7-3 and TRBJ2-2; D gene uncertain. With 6 bases removed from V and 5 bases from J, the gap between germline ends came to 7 bases. This CDR3 comprises 12 residues. Germline CDR1 SGHTA, CDR2 FQGTGA. The CDR3 coding sequence is TGTGCCAGCAGTATTGGTACCGGGGAGCTGTTTTTT. Protein sequence: CASSIGTGELFF.

This clone has more than one count but fewer than ten. The V call is TRBV2, the J call TRBJ1-2; D unclear. This CDR3 has 13 amino acids. V lost 4 bases and J lost 2, with 8 bases in between. The germline gives CDR1 SNHLY, CDR2 FYNNEI. This chain's CDR3 is CASSVHRNYGYTF. CDR3 nucleotides: TGTGCCAGCAGTGTACACCGAAACTATGGCTACACCTTC.

This rearrangement joins TRBV7-2 to TRBJ1-5; possibly TRBD1 for D (5 bases). Trimming took 3 bases from V and 0 from J, leaving 15 bases between them. The CDR3 length is 17 residues. Germline V lookup: CDR1 SGHTA, CDR2 FQGNSA. The chain's CDR3 is CASSFSRGRYSNQPQHF. The DNA of the CDR3 is TGTGCCAGCAGCTTTAGCCGGGGACGGTATAGCAATCAGCCCCAGCATTTT.

The chain joins TRBV28 to TRBJ2-2; TRBD1 aligns across 7 bases. The germline gives CDR1 MDHEN, CDR2 SYDVKM. This CDR3 region has 15 residues. V was pared by 9 bases and J by 4 bases, with 11 bases of the junction left unmatched. CDR3 in DNA: TGTGCCAGTCTAGAGGACAGGCAACTCACCGGGGAGCTGTTTTTT. Translation gives CASLEDRQLTGELFF.

This clone was recorded a few times. In DNA, the CDR3 is TGTGCCAGTAGTATGGCACAGGGATCACAGCAGCCCCAGCATTTT. This translates into CASSMAQGSQQPQHF. The genes are TRBV19 and TRBJ1-5, with a weak D call TRBD1 (6 bases). CDR1 is LNHDA, CDR2 SQIVND, per germline (reference sequence). V was cut by 3 bases and J by 7 bases, with 16 bases left in between. The CDR3 spans 15 residues.

This rearrangement joins TRBV27 to TRBJ1-1, with D possibly TRBD1 on 5 matching bases. From germline, CDR1 is MNHEY and CDR2 SMNVEV (reference sequence). With 6 bases removed from V and 5 bases from J, the gap between germline ends came to 19 bases. The CDR3 runs to 15 residues. The CDR3 spells CASSPGWGLQTEAFF. CDR3 sequence (DNA): TGTGCCAGCAGCCCGGGCTGGGGCCTTCAAACTGAAGCTTTCTTT.